This T cell receptor (beta chain) is from a study of blood T cell repertoires in COVID-19. Turning to the study itself: The origin of the acute and convalescent COVID-19 samples was the United States, Italy and Spain. T cells, B-cell-depleted T cells, or PBMCs provided the cDNA or gDNA that served as material.

It was during active infection that Seattle patients were enrolled and then longitudinally followed. Authors' data handling: From reference gene primer amplification, estimates of nucleated cell counts were derived. The method was immunoSEQ multiplex PCR; TCRdb's version includes in-frame clones alone and lacks a portion of them. The V and J calls and clone size are taken from that table; D and trimming were inferred from the DNA. Of over 150,000 clones in the sample, about 88% were seen once. Sequencing input: peripheral blood. The receptor's source is a man aged 55 to 70 with COVID-19, enrolled during active disease.

CDR3 sequence: CAWSPWTGTNEKLFF. DNA of the CDR3: TGTGCCTGGAGTCCTTGGACTGGGACTAATGAAAAACTGTTTTTT. This chain connects TRBV30 to TRBJ1-4; unclear D gene. Per the germline V gene, CDR1 is GTSNPN and CDR2 is SVGIG (reference sequence). Deletions cut 2 bases from V and 2 bases from J, with 12 bases between. The CDR3 consists of 15 residues.